This T cell receptor (delta chain) was documented in a study of gamma-delta T cells after stem cell transplantation. By share of the sample, this clone is medium-sized. TCRdb reprocessed the RT-PCR reads using CATT. The sample has over 1,500 delta-chain clones; approximately 15% are singletons. This CDR3 is built from 20 residues. Germline CDR1 is GEAIGNYY and CDR2 is EKD. Losses at the gene ends were 0 bases for V and 0 bases for J; bases not matched to a gene: 11. This sequence originates from a human donor. It is not recorded whose cells these are; they may come from a transplant donor. The chain has TRDV2 and TRDJ2; 11 bases match TRDD3. The sequenced material came from gamma-delta T cells. The DNA for the CDR3 is TGTGCCTGTGACACCGTATTGGGGGATACGGAGAGGGCTTTGACAGCACAACTCTTCTTT. Its translation: CACDTVLGDTERALTAQLFF.